The clone carrying this T cell receptor (beta chain) was picked up a small number of times. Its antigen is undetermined. The entry originates in a study of beta chain features in type 1 diabetes. Study-wide results and limits: A moderate, significant TCRB CDR3 shortening appeared in type 1 diabetes across four CD4+ subsets.

Per the germline V gene, CDR1 is SGHNT and CDR2 is YYREEE (reference sequence). This CDR3 is 16 amino acids long. V lost 4 bases and J 5 bases, leaving 18 bases between the germline ends. Expressed TCRB transcripts were sequenced, since all the RNA that had been isolated was reverse transcribed. Method: immunoSEQ multiplex PCR; TCRdb's copy keeps in-frame clones and lacks some. This table holds roughly 220,000 clones, more than 15% found once. This TCR was recovered from a man younger than 45 with type 1 diabetes. The rearrangement joins TRBV5-4 to TRBJ1-4; a weak D match, TRBD1 (6 bases). Sequencing input: naive CD4+ T cells from blood. The CDR3 DNA reads as TGTGCCAGCAGCGGGGGGCAGGGAGCCTCCAATGAAAAACTGTTTTTT. Protein: CASSGGQGASNEKLFF.